A selection of T cell receptor beta chains follows, all from one sample in a study of blood T cell repertoires in COVID-19. The data were produced by immunoSEQ multiplex PCR, yet TCRdb's version contains in-frame clones alone and is incomplete. This sample has almost 400,000 clones, with approximately 90% found just once. The sequenced sample was PBMCs or T cells enriched from blood (not recorded which). These receptors all stem from a woman aged 25 to 45 with acute COVID-19. Both conserved end residues are part of each CDR3. The D gene is left open where the match is weak. Not all rows give a size; the values are once, few, many and, for expanded clones, a class.

j_call | d_call | clone_size | v_call | cdr3_aa | cdr3_nt
TRBJ1-4 | . | . | TRBV9 | CASSVGPTNEKLFF | TGTGCCAGCAGCGTGGGGCCAACTAATGAAAAACTGTTTTTT
TRBJ2-1 | TRBD2 | . | TRBV7-9 | CASKRGQDNEQFF | TGTGCCTCTAAGCGGGGCCAAGACAATGAGCAGTTCTTC
TRBJ2-1 | . | . | TRBV19 | CASSTPSAQSPEQFF | TGTGCCAGTAGTACCCCATCGGCACAGAGCCCAGAGCAGTTCTTC
TRBJ2-1 | . | few | TRBV12-3/TRBV12-4 | CASGGPGPNEQFF | TGTGCCAGCGGGGGCCCCGGCCCCAATGAGCAGTTCTTC
TRBJ2-3 | TRBD2 | . | TRBV19 | CASSTRRVYGGDTDTQYF | TGTGCCAGTAGTACGAGGCGGGTGTACGGGGGGGACACAGATACGCAGTATTTT
TRBJ1-2 | . | . | TRBV2 | CASSLTGLDGYTF | TGTGCCAGCAGTCTAACAGGGTTGGATGGCTACACCTTC
TRBJ2-7 | . | . | TRBV3-1/TRBV3-2 | CASSLVGGRYEQYF | TGTGCCAGCAGCCTCGTAGGGGGTCGCTACGAGCAGTACTTC
TRBJ2-3 | . | once | TRBV29-1 | CSVGTRHTDTQYF | TGCAGCGTGGGGACACGACACACAGATACGCAGTATTTT
TRBJ1-6 | TRBD1 | . | TRBV2 | CASSSSRQGANSPLHF | TGTGCCAGCAGTAGCTCCAGACAGGGGGCGAACTCACCCCTCCACTTT
TRBJ1-1 | . | . | TRBV3-1/TRBV3-2 | CASSHRATEAFF | TGTGCCAGCAGCCACAGGGCGACTGAAGCTTTCTTT
TRBJ2-2 | . | . | TRBV28 | CASSFGTELFF | TGTGCCAGCAGTTTCGGGACAGAGCTGTTTTTT
TRBJ1-1 | TRBD1 | . | TRBV30 | CAWMGQGYTEAFF | TGTGCCTGGATGGGACAGGGGTACACTGAAGCTTTCTTT
TRBJ1-2 | TRBD1 | once | TRBV19 | CASTRGQGLYGYTF | TGTGCCAGCACCCGGGGACAGGGTCTCTATGGCTACACCTTC
TRBJ1-2 | . | . | TRBV15 | CATSPWATNYGYTF | TGTGCCACCAGCCCCTGGGCAACTAACTATGGCTACACCTTC
TRBJ2-3 | TRBD2 | . | TRBV30 | CAWSVVAGSSTDTQYF | TGTGCCTGGAGTGTGGTAGCGGGTTCTAGCACAGATACGCAGTATTTT
TRBJ1-6 | . | . | TRBV23-1 | CASSQSPTGSHNSPLHF | TGCGCCAGCAGTCAATCTCCGACAGGCTCCCATAATTCACCCCTCCACTTT
TRBJ1-2 | . | . | TRBV13 | CASSGTSGDWYGYTF | TGTGCCAGCAGCGGTACCTCAGGGGATTGGTATGGCTACACCTTC
TRBJ2-1 | TRBD2 | . | TRBV5-1 | CASSLGWTSANEQFF | TGCGCCAGCAGCTTGGGGTGGACTAGCGCCAATGAGCAGTTCTTC
TRBJ2-7 | . | . | TRBV14 | CASSQVGRTTSYEQYF | TGTGCCAGCAGCCAAGTAGGTAGGACAACGTCCTACGAGCAGTACTTC
TRBJ2-2 | . | . | TRBV19 | CASSIETGAPRSGELFF | TGTGCCAGTAGTATTGAGACAGGTGCCCCTCGAAGCGGGGAGCTGTTTTTT
TRBJ1-2 | . | . | TRBV6-5 | CASSREAGGSYGYTF | TGTGCCAGCAGTCGCGAGGCGGGAGGGTCCTATGGCTACACCTTC
TRBJ1-6 | . | . | TRBV10-3 | CAIKSSYNSPLHF | TGTGCCATCAAGAGCTCCTATAATTCACCCCTCCACTTT